This T cell receptor (beta chain) was sequenced during a study of OX40 agonist ivuxolimab in advanced cancers. For the study at large: Hepatocellular carcinoma, melanoma, renal cell or head and neck cancer was diagnosed in the dose-escalation patients. Study-wide points: Expanded clones were, on average, more numerous in CD8+ T cells than in CD4+.

Anyone with autoimmune disease history or systemic immunosuppression was excluded. Baseline, cycle 4 day 1, and cycle 7 day 1 were the blood sampling points. The CDR3 is 14 residues long. From germline, CDR1 is SGHTA and CDR2 FQGNSA. Trimming took off 3 bases at V and 6 bases at J, with 11 bases between the two ends. Remarks on this clone: Its target is not known.

Sequenced by immunoSEQ multiplex PCR; TCRdb stores in-frame clones only, minus some. The table lists fewer than 25,000 clones, 65% to 85% of them singletons. The sample consisted of CD4+ or CD8+ T cells sorted from blood, taken in a trial of the OX40 agonist ivuxolimab. The clonotype comes from an adult with an advanced solid tumor such as melanoma, head and neck, liver or kidney cancer. The chain recombines TRBV7-2 with TRBJ2-2, with D perhaps matching TRBD2 (6 bases). CDR3 region: CASSFLRLAGELFF. CDR3 DNA: TGTGCCAGCAGCTTTCTTCGACTAGCCGGGGAGCTGTTTTTT.